A single sample gave rise to the 24 T cell receptor beta chains below, sequenced in a study of T cells in Graves' hyperthyroidism and ophthalmopathy. TCR beta CDR3 region amplification was performed from RNA transcripts. The HTBI primer set drove a first-round RT-PCR of the TCR CDR3. TCRdb used MiXCR to reprocess the multiplex PCR reads, holding one entry per CDR3 protein. The sample contains hundreds of thousands of distinct CDR3 sequences, approximately 44% of which appear only once. The material sequenced was peripheral blood or thyroid tissue (not recorded which). These receptors were obtained from a woman between 18 and 29 years old with Graves' hyperthyroidism.

This clonotype occurred many times. This chain links TRBV7-9 with TRBJ2-5, with D perhaps TRBD2 (6 bases). The length of the CDR3 is 15 residues. The germline V gene has CDR1 SEHNR and CDR2 FQNEAQ (reference sequence). V lost 0 bases, J lost 4 bases, and 12 bases lay in between. This chain's CDR3 is CASSLAGAGGETQYF. The CDR3 nucleotides are TGTGCCAGCAGCTTAGCGGGAGCGGGCGGAGAGACCCAGTACTTC. The whole variable domain, remainder taken from reference TRBV7-9 and TRBJ2-5, is DTGVSQNPRHKITKRGQNVTFRCDPISEHNRLYWYRQTLGQGPEFLTYFQNEAQLEKSRLLSDRFSAERPKGSFSTLEIQRTEQGDSAMYLCASSLAGAGGETQYFGPGTRLLVL.

This sequence joins TRBV7-9 and TRBJ2-2; 8 bases line up with TRBD2. Germline CDR1 reads SEHNR; CDR2 reads FQNEAQ (reference sequence). V was clipped by 5 bases and J by 5 bases; unmatched bases: 13. The CDR3 loop spans 17 amino acids. In nucleotides, the CDR3 is TGTGCCAGCAGCCTTTTGGCCGGGACTAGAACTACCGGGGAGCTGTTTTTT. Translation gives CASSLLAGTRTTGELFF.

The chain links TRBV25-1 to TRBJ2-7; TRBD1 matches 7 bases. Germline CDR1 is MGHDK and CDR2 is SYGVNS. The CDR3 consists of 15 residues. The V gene end was trimmed by 2 bases and the J gene end by 7 bases; junction bases not matched to a gene: 11. The DNA of the CDR3 is TGTGCCAGCAGTGAAGCGGTAGACAGGGTGTGGGAGCAGTACTTC. Translating it yields CASSEAVDRVWEQYF.

This chain uses TRBV7-9 with TRBJ1-6; 7 bases are a match to TRBD1. The CDR3 sequence is 16 residues long. Losses at the gene ends were 5 bases for V and 4 bases for J; bases not matched to a gene: 8. Germline lookup yields CDR1 SEHNR and CDR2 FQNEAQ (reference sequence). In DNA form, the CDR3 reads TGTGCCAGCAGCATGTGGACAGGAGATTATAATTCACCCCTCCACTTT. Its translation: CASSMWTGDYNSPLHF. Using reference TRBV7-9 and TRBJ1-6 for the parts outside the CDR3, the full variable domain is DTGVSQNPRHKITKRGQNVTFRCDPISEHNRLYWYRQTLGQGPEFLTYFQNEAQLEKSRLLSDRFSAERPKGSFSTLEIQRTEQGDSAMYLCASSMWTGDYNSPLHFGNGTRLTVT.

The chain links TRBV29-1 to TRBJ1-2; D ambiguous. Germline CDR1 SQVTM, CDR2 ANQGSEA. The length of the CDR3 is 12 residues. The CDR3 loop reads CSESGTNYGYTF. The DNA of the CDR3 is TGCAGTGAGTCGGGAACTAACTATGGCTACACCTTC. The full variable domain, completed using reference TRBV29-1 and TRBJ1-2, is SAVISQKPSRDICQRGTSLTIQCQVDSQVTMMFWYRQQPGQSLTLIATANQGSEATYESGFVIDKFPISRPNLTFSTLTVSNMSPEDSSIYLCSESGTNYGYTFGSGTRLTVV.

The rearrangement uses TRBV7-2 and TRBJ2-5, with a weak D call TRBD1 (6 bases). CDR1 SGHTA and CDR2 FQGNSA come from the germline V gene. V was cut by 1 base and J by 0 bases, with 12 bases left in between. CDR3 length: 16 residues. CDR3 bases: TGTGCCAGCAGCTTAGGGGGACACCCGTACCAAGAGACCCAGTACTTC. Translating it yields CASSLGGHPYQETQYF.

At least ten counts were recorded for this clonotype. The V and J genes are TRBV7-9 and TRBJ2-7; TRBD2 aligns across 7 bases. This CDR3 contains 13 residues. V lost 5 bases, J lost 6 bases, and 7 bases stayed unmatched. Germline V gene sequence: CDR1 SEHNR, CDR2 FQNEAQ (reference sequence). The CDR3 sequence is CASSTEWGGEQYF. The CDR3, as DNA: TGTGCCAGCAGCACGGAATGGGGGGGCGAGCAGTACTTC.

The V call is TRBV29-1, the J call TRBJ1-1, with 10 positions matching TRBD1. Per the germline V gene, CDR1 is SQVTM and CDR2 is ANQGSEA. CDR3 length: 13 amino acids. With V trimmed by 7 bases and J by 3 bases, 5 bases remained unmatched. CDR3 protein: CSGQGARDTEAFF. CDR3 DNA: TGCAGCGGACAGGGGGCCAGGGACACTGAAGCTTTCTTT.

This clonotype has only a few counts. The chain uses TRBV5-1 and TRBJ2-7; 11 bases are a match to TRBD1. Germline trimming cut 4 bases from V and 5 bases from J; bases unmatched to any gene: 5. This CDR3 contains 14 residues. Germline V CDR1 and CDR2: SGHRS, YFSETQ. CDR3: CASSPGQGVDEQYF. The DNA for the CDR3 is TGCGCCAGCAGCCCGGGACAGGGGGTCGACGAGCAGTACTTC. The full variable domain, rest sourced from reference TRBV5-1 and TRBJ2-7, is KAGVTQTPRYLIKTRGQQVTLSCSPISGHRSVSWYQQTPGQGLQFLFEYFSETQRNKGNFPGRFSGRQFSNSRSEMNVSTLELGDSALYLCASSPGQGVDEQYFGPGTRLTVT.

Concerning this clonotype itself: This may come from a read error, since a much larger clone is one base off. The chain couples TRBV7-2 to TRBJ2-5; 8 nucleotides match TRBD2. The junction had 9 bases not matched to a gene; V was cut back by 4 bases and J by 5 bases. Germline-derived CDR1 and CDR2 are SGHTA and FQGNSA. The CDR3 length is 15 residues. Here the CDR3 reads CASSSNSGTRETQYF. For the CDR3, the DNA is TGTGCCAGCAGCTCGAATAGCGGGACCCGGGAGACCCAGTACTTC.

The genes are TRBV15 and TRBJ2-7, with TRBD2 matching 7 bases. With 0 bases clipped from V and 1 base from J, the junction kept 6 bases outside the gene matches. Germline CDR1 is LNHNV and CDR2 is YYDKDF (reference sequence). The CDR3 sequence is 16 residues long. The CDR3 here is CATSRDRGDGSYEQYF. CDR3 sequence (DNA): TGTGCCACCAGCAGAGATCGGGGGGACGGGTCCTACGAGCAGTACTTC.

Comment on this clonotype: With a much larger clone just one base away, this may be a read error. The chain has TRBV5-1 and TRBJ2-5, with 7 bases identical to TRBD2. There are 13 residues in the CDR3. Germline assignment: CDR1 SGHRS and CDR2 YFSETQ. CDR3 amino acids: CASSPREAETQYF. CDR3 nucleotide sequence: TGTGCCAGCAGCCCTCGGGAGGCGGAGACCCAGTACTTC. The full variable domain, in which reference TRBV5-1 and TRBJ2-5 provide the parts outside the CDR3, is KAGVTQTPRYLIKTRGQQVTLSCSPISGHRSVSWYQQTPGQGLQFLFEYFSETQRNKGNFPGRFSGRQFSNSRSEMNVSTLELGDSALYLCASSPREAETQYFGPGTRLLVL.

The gene calls are TRBV7-9 and TRBJ1-3; TRBD1 might be the D (5 bases). CDR3 size: 16 residues. V lost 5 bases and J 0 bases, leaving 14 bases between the germline ends. The V gene's germline CDR1 is SEHNR and CDR2 FQNEAQ (reference sequence). The CDR3 region has the DNA TGTGCCAGCAGCGCCAAGGGACGGTTCTCTGGAAACACCATATATTTT. It specifies CASSAKGRFSGNTIYF.

This clonotype came up a few times. This chain joins TRBV20-1 and TRBJ2-2; the D is unclear. CDR1 DFQATT and CDR2 SNEGSKA come from the germline V gene (reference sequence). V lost 3 bases, J lost 0 bases, and 8 bases lay in between. The CDR3 runs to 14 residues. The CDR3 DNA is TGCAGTGCTAGCACAGCAACGAACACCGGGGAGCTGTTTTTT. This codes for CSASTATNTGELFF.

The V and J genes are TRBV18 and TRBJ2-6; the D gene is possibly TRBD1 (6 bases). Per germline, CDR1 KGHSH and CDR2 LQKENI. Deletions cut 6 bases from V and 0 bases from J, with 9 bases between. There are 15 residues in the CDR3. CDR3 residues: CASSEQGSGANVLTF. DNA of the CDR3: TGTGCCAGCTCCGAACAGGGCTCTGGGGCCAACGTCCTGACTTTC.

The chain is built from TRBV7-9 and TRBJ1-1, with TRBD1 matching over 10 bases. The germline CDR1 and CDR2 sequences are SEHNR and FQNEAQ (reference sequence). This CDR3 comprises 16 residues. V shed 5 bases and J 4 bases; nucleotides not matched to a gene: 10. CDR3 protein: CASSSPGDRGRTEAFF. CDR3 in DNA: TGTGCCAGCAGCAGCCCGGGGGACAGGGGACGCACTGAAGCTTTCTTT.

This clonotype showed up just a few times. V and J are TRBV5-6 and TRBJ2-5; D gene unclear. Germline V gene sequence: CDR1 SGHDT, CDR2 YYEEEE. The ends were cut back, 3 bases at V and 3 bases at J, with 9 bases in the middle. The CDR3 consists of 13 residues. The CDR3 loop reads CASSSWPEETQYF. The CDR3, as DNA: TGTGCCAGCAGCTCTTGGCCGGAAGAGACCCAGTACTTC.

In this sample, this clonotype turned up once. The chain has TRBV7-2 and TRBJ2-3; no firm D call. This CDR3 contains 13 residues. Germline V gene data show CDR1 as SGHTA and CDR2 as FQGNSA. V was clipped by 10 bases and J by 0 bases, with 11 bases between them. The CDR3 coding sequence is TGTGCCACAACATCTCCTAGCACAGATACGCAGTATTTT. It specifies CATTSPSTDTQYF.

The genes are TRBV7-9 and TRBJ2-6; no clear D gene. The germline CDR1 and CDR2 sequences are SEHNR and FQNEAQ (reference sequence). This CDR3 has 12 amino acids. Trimming removed 2 bases at V and 12 bases at J, with 8 bases between. CDR3 in amino acids: CASSLTPSVLTF. Written as DNA, the CDR3 is TGTGCCAGCAGCTTAACCCCTAGCGTCCTGACTTTC.

V and J are TRBV13 and TRBJ1-1; D call uncertain. Deletions cut 5 bases from V and 0 bases from J, with 7 bases between. The CDR3 sequence is 13 residues long. Germline V gene lookup returns CDR1 PRHDT and CDR2 FYEKMQ (reference sequence). CDR3 protein: CASSALLNTEAFF. Written as DNA, the CDR3 is TGTGCCAGCAGCGCCCTCTTGAACACTGAAGCTTTCTTT.

The rearrangement joins TRBV24-1 to TRBJ2-5; D uncertain. Trimming removed 6 bases from V and 3 bases from J, with 13 bases in between. This CDR3 has 14 residues. Germline CDR1 is KGHDR and CDR2 is SFDVKD. CDR3 in amino acids: CATSLSASEETQYF. For the CDR3, the DNA is TGTGCCACCAGTCTAAGCGCGTCCGAAGAGACCCAGTACTTC.

On this clonotype: This could be a read error, since a much larger clone is one nucleotide away. The V and J genes are TRBV10-3 and TRBJ2-7; TRBD2 is a possible D gene (5 bases). CDR1 ENHRY and CDR2 SYGVKD come from the germline V gene. This CDR3 has 16 amino acids. The V end was cut by 8 bases, the J end by 5 bases, with 25 bases between. CDR3 amino acids: CAIQRSVLASLHEQYF. DNA for the CDR3: TGTGCCATCCAAAGGAGCGTCCTAGCTTCCCTCCACGAGCAGTACTTC.

This chain uses TRBV25-1 with TRBJ1-2; D may be TRBD1 (5 bases). This CDR3 is 15 amino acids long. Trimming shortened V by 5 bases and J by 1 base, and 14 bases separated the two germline ends. Looked up from germline, CDR1 is MGHDK and CDR2 is SYGVNS. CDR3 amino acids: CASSLSQGFNYGYTF. In DNA, the CDR3 is TGTGCCAGCAGTTTAAGTCAGGGCTTTAACTATGGCTACACCTTC.

On this clonotype itself: This may be a read error: a much more frequent sequence differs by one nucleotide. The CDR3, as DNA: TGTGCCAGCAGTTTACGACTCTACGAGCAGTACTTC. This codes for CASSLRLYEQYF. The chain is built from TRBV12-3 or TRBV12-4 and TRBJ2-7; no definite D call. CDR3 size: 12 residues. V lost 2 bases to trimming and J lost 3 bases, with 5 bases between them.